A single sample is the source of the 30 T cell receptor beta chains below, sequenced in a study of blood T cell repertoires in COVID-19. Using immunoSEQ multiplex PCR, the repertoire was profiled, and TCRdb retains in-frame clones only, with some absent. The sample carries approximately 250,000 clones, approximately 89% recorded once. Sample: PBMCs or T cells enriched from blood (not recorded which). These receptors were taken from a woman aged 40 to 49 with acute COVID-19.

The gene calls are TRBV12-3 or TRBV12-4 and TRBJ1-2; a weak D match, TRBD1 (6 bases). The length of the CDR3 is 12 residues. V dropped 5 bases and J dropped 7 bases, with 11 bases sitting between them. As DNA, the CDR3 is TGTGCCAGCAGTCTTGAGGGGGTTGGCTACACCTTC. Protein: CASSLEGVGYTF.

The genes are TRBV30 and TRBJ2-2, with D possibly being TRBD2 (6 bases). Per the germline V gene, CDR1 is GTSNPN and CDR2 is SVGIG (reference sequence). Trimming removed 3 bases from V and 4 bases from J, with 15 bases in between. The CDR3 has 15 residues. CDR3: CAWRYWTTSTGELFF. CDR3 nucleotides: TGTGCCTGGAGATACTGGACTACCAGCACCGGGGAGCTGTTTTTT.

V gene TRBV27 combines with J gene TRBJ2-7, with TRBD2 matching 9 bases. With 7 bases clipped from V and 6 bases from J, the junction kept 13 bases outside the gene matches. The CDR3 runs to 15 residues. From germline, CDR1 is MNHEY and CDR2 SMNVEV (reference sequence). The CDR3 nucleotides are TGTGCCAGCATCCATGACCGCGGGAGGGCTATCGAGCAGTACGTC. Amino acids: CASIHDRGRAIEQYV.

The chain is built from TRBV11-2 and TRBJ1-2; TRBD1 is a possible D gene (6 bases). CDR3 length: 13 amino acids. The ends were cut back, 6 bases at V and 4 bases at J, with 12 bases in the middle. Germline CDR1 SGHAT, CDR2 FQNNGV. This CDR3 is CASSPGQFYGYTF. The DNA for the CDR3 is TGTGCCAGCAGTCCAGGACAGTTCTATGGCTACACCTTC.

This clone was recorded a few times. The chain uses TRBV18 and TRBJ2-2, with a weak D call TRBD2 (6 bases). The CDR3 spans 14 residues. Germline loops: CDR1 KGHSH, CDR2 LQKENI. V gave up 3 bases and J gave up 1 base, with 6 bases separating them. The CDR3 region has the DNA TGTGCCAGCTCACCTAGCGGGAACACCGGGGAGCTGTTTTTT. This codes for CASSPSGNTGELFF.

The genes are TRBV6-4 and TRBJ1-1; D may be TRBD1 (6 bases). Germline CDR1 and CDR2: MRHNA and SNTAGT. V shed 5 bases and J shed 4 bases, with 11 bases lying between them. The CDR3 consists of 13 residues. In DNA form, the CDR3 reads TGTGCCAGCAGTCAGGGGACGGGCACTGAAGCTTTCTTT. Protein product: CASSQGTGTEAFF.

The chain joins TRBV10-3 to TRBJ2-1; a possible D gene is TRBD2 (5 bases). V was clipped by 7 bases and J by 1 base, with 11 bases between them. This CDR3 has 14 residues. Germline values: CDR1 ENHRY, CDR2 SYGVKD. The CDR3 DNA follows: TGTGCCATCAAGGCCCCGGGGTCCTACAATGAGCAGTTCTTC. Translation: CAIKAPGSYNEQFF.

This clone was seen only a few times. J is TRBJ1-4 and V is TRBV4-1; unclear D gene. Deletions cut 1 base from V and 0 bases from J, with 15 bases between. The CDR3 extends over 18 amino acids. Germline loops: CDR1 MGHRA, CDR2 YSYEKL. CDR3 bases: TGCGCCAGCAGCCAAGCGAGATTTTTATCCGCAACTAATGAAAAACTGTTTTTT. Protein: CASSQARFLSATNEKLFF.

The chain has TRBV7-2 and TRBJ2-7; TRBD1 matches at 10 bases. The V and J ends lost 1 base and 5 bases, in that order; junction bases with no gene match: 5. This CDR3 is 15 amino acids long. Germline V gene sequence: CDR1 SGHTA, CDR2 FQGNSA. DNA for the CDR3: TGTGCCAGCAGCTTAGGGGGACAGGGGAGCAACGAGCAGTACTTC. This encodes CASSLGGQGSNEQYF.

The CDR3 sequence: CASSPVLSVGEAFF. CDR3 DNA sequence: TGTGCCAGCAGCCCAGTATTAAGTGTGGGCGAAGCTTTCTTT. The chain combines TRBV11-2 with TRBJ1-1; D ambiguous. CDR3 length equals 14 residues. Per germline, CDR1 SGHAT and CDR2 FQNNGV. V lost 5 bases and J 8 bases, leaving 18 bases between the germline ends.

The gene calls are TRBV7-9 and TRBJ2-7; TRBD2 might be the D (6 bases). There are 13 residues in the CDR3. Germline lookup yields CDR1 SEHNR and CDR2 FQNEAQ (reference sequence). V was cut by 3 bases and J by 7 bases, with 13 bases left in between. The CDR3 region has the DNA TGTGCCAGCAGCTTCCGCGGGGAAGGGGAGCAGTACTTC. Translation: CASSFRGEGEQYF.

This rearrangement joins TRBV30 to TRBJ2-1, with D maybe TRBD2 (6 bases). Germline V gene sequence: CDR1 GTSNPN, CDR2 SVGIG (reference sequence). Trimming cost V 8 bases and J 5 bases, with 25 bases left between them. The CDR3 is made up of 16 amino acids. CDR3: CARGSPSVRDDNEQFF. CDR3 sequence (DNA): TGTGCCCGGGGTTCCCCCTCCGTGCGGGACGACAATGAGCAGTTCTTC.

DNA of the CDR3: TGCGCCAGCAGCCAACAGGACTTCGACGAGCAGTACTTC. It is translated as CASSQQDFDEQYF. This chain links TRBV4-1 with TRBJ2-7, with D possibly matching TRBD2 (5 bases). V lost 2 bases and J 5 bases, leaving 10 bases between the germline ends. There are 13 residues in the CDR3. CDR1 is MGHRA, CDR2 YSYEKL, per germline.

The V call is TRBV9, the J call TRBJ1-3; the match to TRBD1 covers 10 bases. CDR1 is SGDLS, CDR2 YYNGEE, per germline. The length of the CDR3 is 18 residues. With 1 base clipped from V and 0 bases from J, the junction kept 7 bases outside the gene matches. CDR3 nucleotide sequence: TGTGCCAGCAGCGTACCCAGGACAGGGGGGCCCTCTGGAAACACCATATATTTT. It translates to CASSVPRTGGPSGNTIYF.

This clone showed up just once. The chain combines TRBV30 with TRBJ2-7, with D possibly being TRBD2 (5 bases). This CDR3 has 13 amino acids. V shed 2 bases and J shed 2 bases, with 10 bases lying between them. Germline CDR1 reads GTSNPN; CDR2 reads SVGIG (reference sequence). In DNA, the CDR3 is TGTGCCTGGAGTATGGACTGGGCCTACGAGCAGTACTTC. It yields the protein CAWSMDWAYEQYF.

The V gene is TRBV12-3 or TRBV12-4, the J gene TRBJ1-2; D is unresolved. The CDR3 length is 11 residues. V gave up 8 bases and J gave up 6 bases, with 10 bases separating them. This CDR3 reads CASGGLHGYTF. CDR3 bases: TGTGCCAGCGGCGGACTTCATGGCTACACCTTC.

The CDR3, as DNA: TGTGCCAGCAGTGAACAGGGAAACACCATATATTTT. Residues: CASSEQGNTIYF. This rearrangement joins TRBV6-1 to TRBJ1-3; D is unclear. Germline lookup yields CDR1 MNHNS and CDR2 SASEGT. This CDR3 region has 12 residues. Trimming stripped 2 bases from V and 4 bases from J, with 3 bases between.

The rearrangement joins TRBV6-1 to TRBJ2-7; TRBD1 is a possible D gene (5 bases). V was pared by 6 bases and J by 4 bases, with 16 bases between. Germline loops: CDR1 MNHNS, CDR2 SASEGT. The CDR3 is made up of 14 amino acids. CDR3 loop: CASRERAGSYEQYV. CDR3 nucleotides: TGTGCCAGCAGAGAGCGAGCAGGGTCTTACGAGCAGTACGTC.

V is TRBV12-3 or TRBV12-4 and J is TRBJ2-1; no definite D call. CDR3 length: 10 amino acids. Trimming pared 4 bases from V and 9 bases from J, leaving 4 bases between. The CDR3 region is CASSSSEQFF. In nucleotides, the CDR3 is TGTGCCAGCAGTTCTTCTGAGCAGTTCTTC.

The gene calls are TRBV29-1 and TRBJ1-3; 7 bases are shared with TRBD1. Looked up from germline, CDR1 is SQVTM and CDR2 is ANQGSEA. Germline trimming cut 7 bases from V and 2 bases from J; bases unmatched to any gene: 8. CDR3 length: 14 residues. The chain's CDR3 is CSGPGQPPGNTIYF. Written as DNA, the CDR3 is TGCAGCGGTCCGGGACAGCCCCCTGGAAACACCATATATTTT.

The chain uses TRBV12-5 and TRBJ1-2; 12 bases fit TRBD1. Germline V gene lookup returns CDR1 LGHNT and CDR2 FRNRAP. There are 16 residues in the CDR3. With 3 bases clipped from V and 2 bases from J, the junction kept 4 bases outside the gene matches. This chain's CDR3 is CASGFPGTGGNYGYTF. In nucleotides, the CDR3 is TGTGCTAGTGGTTTTCCCGGGACAGGGGGCAACTATGGCTACACCTTC. Full variable domain (rest looked up from reference TRBV12-5 and TRBJ1-2): DARVTQTPRHKVTEMGQEVTMRCQPILGHNTVFWYRQTMMQGLELLAYFRNRAPLDDSGMPKDRFSAEMPDATLATLKIQPSEPRDSAVYFCASGFPGTGGNYGYTFGSGTRLTVV.

In DNA form, the CDR3 reads TGTGCCAGCAGTTATAGGACGGGAGGAGGCGATGGCTACACCTTC. Its translation is CASSYRTGGGDGYTF. V gene TRBV6-2 or TRBV6-3 combines with J gene TRBJ1-2; no reliable D call. This CDR3 has 15 residues. Germline V gene sequence: CDR1 MNHEY, CDR2 SVGEGT. Trimming cost V 3 bases and J 6 bases, with 17 bases left between them.

The chain has TRBV6-5 and TRBJ1-3, with D possibly being TRBD1 (6 bases). V was trimmed by 5 bases and J by 1 base, leaving 12 bases between them. Germline V gives CDR1 MNHEY, CDR2 SVGAGI. This CDR3 contains 15 residues. The CDR3 is CASSPDGQSGNTIYF. CDR3 sequence (DNA): TGTGCCAGCAGTCCGGACGGACAGTCTGGAAACACCATATATTTT.

This clone was seen once. The CDR3: CASSPGQGDEKLFF. CDR3 nucleotide sequence: TGTGCCAGCAGCCCGGGACAGGGGGATGAAAAACTGTTTTTT. The chain links TRBV7-9 to TRBJ1-4; the match to TRBD1 covers 11 bases. This CDR3 spans 14 amino acids. Trimming cost V 5 bases and J 6 bases; bases outside gene matches: 2. Per the germline V gene, CDR1 is SEHNR and CDR2 is FQNEAQ (reference sequence).

V gene TRBV2 combines with J gene TRBJ2-5; perhaps TRBD1 as D (6 bases). CDR1 and CDR2 from the germline V gene are SNHLY and FYNNEI. The CDR3 extends over 17 amino acids. The V gene lost 5 bases and the J gene lost 2 bases, with 21 bases spanning the gap. The CDR3 region has the DNA TGTGCCAGCAGTCCCTCTCTAGGCAGGGGATTACAAGAGACCCAGTACTTC. Its protein is CASSPSLGRGLQETQYF. The full variable domain, completed using reference TRBV2 and TRBJ2-5, is EPEVTQTPSHQVTQMGQEVILRCVPISNHLYFYWYRQILGQKVEFLVSFYNNEISEKSEIFDDQFSVERPDGSNFTLKIRSTKLEDSAMYFCASSPSLGRGLQETQYFGPGTRLLVL.

The chain couples TRBV6-5 to TRBJ1-4; 7 nucleotides match TRBD1. CDR1 and CDR2 (germline): MNHEY, SVGAGI. The CDR3 loop spans 16 amino acids. V shed 2 bases, J shed 8 bases, and the junction held 11 bases outside the gene matches. This CDR3 is CASSYGQDRRNEKLFF. The CDR3 DNA is TGTGCCAGCAGTTACGGTCAGGACAGGAGAAACGAAAAACTGTTTTTT.

This rearrangement joins TRBV27 to TRBJ2-2, with 7 bases fitting TRBD2. There are 13 residues in the CDR3. V lost 4 bases and J lost 5; bases outside the gene matches: 1. Per the germline V gene, CDR1 is MNHEY and CDR2 is SMNVEV (reference sequence). The CDR3 loop is CASSWGGTGELFF. CDR3 DNA sequence: TGTGCCAGCAGTTGGGGGGGGACCGGGGAGCTGTTTTTT.

The CDR3 region has the DNA TGTGCCAGCAGCCTGACCGGGACAGTGAACACTGAAGCTTTCTTT. Amino acid sequence: CASSLTGTVNTEAFF. The V call is TRBV9, the J call TRBJ1-1, with 7 positions matching TRBD1. The J segment lost 0 bases and the V segment lost 4 bases, leaving 6 bases of the junction unmatched. Germline V gene lookup returns CDR1 SGDLS and CDR2 YYNGEE. The CDR3 is 15 residues long.

This sequence joins TRBV16 and TRBJ2-7; D is undetermined. V lost 2 bases, J lost 7 bases, and 12 bases lay in between. Germline assignment: CDR1 KGHSY and CDR2 FQNENV. The CDR3 is 13 residues long. The CDR3 protein is CASSQGLGREQYF. CDR3 bases: TGTGCCAGCAGCCAAGGGTTGGGCCGAGAGCAGTACTTC.

The chain employs TRBV12-3 or TRBV12-4 and TRBJ1-5, with 7 positions matching TRBD1. The CDR3 covers 13 residues. After removal of 6 bases from V and 7 bases from J, the junction contained 6 bases not matched to a gene. The CDR3 region is CASSRTGRQPQHF. DNA of the CDR3: TGTGCCAGCAGCCGGACAGGAAGACAGCCCCAGCATTTT.